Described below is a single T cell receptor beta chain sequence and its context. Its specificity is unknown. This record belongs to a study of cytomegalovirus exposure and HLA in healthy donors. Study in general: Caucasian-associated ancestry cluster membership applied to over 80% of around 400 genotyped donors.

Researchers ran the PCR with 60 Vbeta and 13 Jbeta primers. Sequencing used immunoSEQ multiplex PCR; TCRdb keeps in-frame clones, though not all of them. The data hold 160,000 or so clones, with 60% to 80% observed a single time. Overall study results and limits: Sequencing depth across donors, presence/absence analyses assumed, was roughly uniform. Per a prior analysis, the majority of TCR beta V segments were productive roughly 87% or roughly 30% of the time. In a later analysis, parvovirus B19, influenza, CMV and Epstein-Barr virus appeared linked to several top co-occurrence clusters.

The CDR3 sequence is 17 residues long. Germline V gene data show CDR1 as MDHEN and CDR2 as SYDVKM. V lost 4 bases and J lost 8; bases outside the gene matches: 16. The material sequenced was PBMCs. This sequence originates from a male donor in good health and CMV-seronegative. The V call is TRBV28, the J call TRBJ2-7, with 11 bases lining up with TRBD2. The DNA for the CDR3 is TGTGCCAGCAGTTCCCCCCGAGCCGGGACTAGCGGCAACCAGCAGTACTTC. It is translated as CASSSPRAGTSGNQQYF.